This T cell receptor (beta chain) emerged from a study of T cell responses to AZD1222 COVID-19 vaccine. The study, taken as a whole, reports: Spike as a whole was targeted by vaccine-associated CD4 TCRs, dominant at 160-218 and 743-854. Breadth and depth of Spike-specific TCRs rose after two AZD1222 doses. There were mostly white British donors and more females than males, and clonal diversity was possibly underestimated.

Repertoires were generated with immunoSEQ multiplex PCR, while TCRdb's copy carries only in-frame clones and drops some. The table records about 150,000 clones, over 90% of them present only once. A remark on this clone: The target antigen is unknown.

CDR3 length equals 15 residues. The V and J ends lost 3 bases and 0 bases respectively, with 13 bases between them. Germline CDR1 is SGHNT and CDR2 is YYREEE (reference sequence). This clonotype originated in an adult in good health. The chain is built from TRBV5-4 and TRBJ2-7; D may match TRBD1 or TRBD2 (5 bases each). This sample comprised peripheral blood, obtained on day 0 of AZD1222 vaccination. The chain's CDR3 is CASSSGLGVSYEQYF. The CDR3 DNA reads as TGTGCCAGCAGCTCGGGCCTGGGGGTCTCCTACGAGCAGTACTTC.